This T cell receptor (beta chain) was recovered during a study of T cells in localized non-small cell lung cancer. Study-level results: Those with higher blood T cell density had longer overall survival. Adjacent lung had a median roughly 58 of the 100 largest tumor clones. Clonality peaked in uninvolved adjacent lung rather than tumor. Analysis by sequencing included only one tumor region, so heterogeneity remains possible.

Notes on this clone: Its antigen remains unknown.

The data were produced by immunoSEQ multiplex PCR, yet TCRdb's version contains in-frame clones alone and is incomplete. The sample yields 9,500 to 11,000 clones, roughly four fifths seen once. Per the germline V gene, CDR1 is SEHNR and CDR2 is FQNEAQ (reference sequence). The CDR3 runs 14 residues. The J segment lost 6 bases and the V segment lost 4 bases, leaving 8 bases of the junction unmatched. Material: peripheral blood mononuclear cells, obtained before any cancer treatment. The receptor was isolated from a female donor over 55 with stage II lung adenocarcinoma. V usage is TRBV7-9 and J usage is TRBJ2-7, with 8 nucleotides matching TRBD1. The CDR3 DNA is TGTGCCAGCAGCTCGACAGGGGCGGACACCGAGCAGTACTTC. Translation gives CASSSTGADTEQYF.